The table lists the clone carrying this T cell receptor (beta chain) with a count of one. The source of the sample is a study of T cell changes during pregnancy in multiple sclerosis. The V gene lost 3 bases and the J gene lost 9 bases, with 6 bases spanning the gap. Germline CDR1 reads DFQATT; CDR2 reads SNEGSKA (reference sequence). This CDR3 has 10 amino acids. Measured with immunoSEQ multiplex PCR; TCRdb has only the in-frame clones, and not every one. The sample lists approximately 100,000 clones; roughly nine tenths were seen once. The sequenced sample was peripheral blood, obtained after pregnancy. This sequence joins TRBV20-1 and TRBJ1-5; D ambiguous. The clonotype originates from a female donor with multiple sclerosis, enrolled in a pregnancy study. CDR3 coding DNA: TGCAGTGCTAGTATTTGGCCCCAGCATTTT. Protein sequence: CSASIWPQHF.